These 8 T cell receptor beta chains came from one sample sequenced in a study of blood T cell repertoires in COVID-19. Only in-frame clones appear in the TCRdb table, and some are missing; sequencing was by immunoSEQ multiplex PCR. The table lists about 200,000 clones, around 85% of them singletons. Specimen: PBMCs or T cells enriched from blood (not recorded which). The receptor source for this set is a man aged 40-55 years who had recovered from COVID-19.

CDR3 DNA sequence: TGTGCCAGCAGTACCCTAGCGGGAAGATCCTACAATGAGCAGTTCTTC. The encoded protein is CASSTLAGRSYNEQFF. This chain links TRBV27 with TRBJ2-1; 9 bases fit TRBD2. Germline CDR1 reads MNHEY; CDR2 reads SMNVEV (reference sequence). This CDR3 comprises 16 residues. V trimming: 5 bases; J trimming: 1 base; junction bases outside the gene matches: 6.

The chain joins TRBV19 to TRBJ1-5, with TRBD1 identical over 7 bases. Germline CDR1 LNHDA, CDR2 SQIVND (reference sequence). The V and J ends lost 6 bases and 3 bases, in that order; junction bases with no gene match: 5. The CDR3 covers 14 residues. This CDR3 reads CASRQGGNNQPQHF. CDR3 DNA sequence: TGTGCCAGTAGGCAGGGGGGAAACAATCAGCCCCAGCATTTT.

The chain has TRBV30 and TRBJ1-1; 7 bases align to TRBD1. CDR1 and CDR2 (germline): GTSNPN, SVGIG (reference sequence). Losses at the gene ends were 5 bases for V and 4 bases for J; bases not matched to a gene: 4. The CDR3 contains 12 residues. This chain's CDR3 is CAWDRDGTEAFF. For the CDR3, the DNA is TGTGCCTGGGACAGGGATGGCACTGAAGCTTTCTTT.

This chain links TRBV7-9 with TRBJ1-1, with D possibly being TRBD1 (6 bases). The V end lost 2 bases, the J end lost 8 bases, and 15 bases lay between the germline ends. Germline CDR1 reads SEHNR; CDR2 reads FQNEAQ (reference sequence). This CDR3 has 14 amino acids. The CDR3 sequence is CASSLPNRVREAFF. Written as DNA, the CDR3 is TGTGCCAGCAGCTTACCAAACAGGGTAAGGGAAGCTTTCTTT.

The chain carries TRBV30 and TRBJ1-2, with 7 bases lining up with TRBD1. J gave up 4 bases and V 3 bases, and 14 bases lay outside the gene matches. This CDR3 spans 16 amino acids. Germline loops: CDR1 GTSNPN, CDR2 SVGIG (reference sequence). The CDR3 DNA reads as TGTGCCTGGAGCCGGGACAGATCACTTGGGATCTATGGCTACACCTTC. Translation gives CAWSRDRSLGIYGYTF.

This clone was counted only a few times. The chain couples TRBV19 to TRBJ2-5; the match to TRBD2 covers 7 bases. With 3 bases clipped from V and 5 bases from J, the junction kept 3 bases outside the gene matches. Germline V gene sequence: CDR1 LNHDA, CDR2 SQIVND (reference sequence). This CDR3 spans 13 amino acids. CDR3 region: CASSMGLFETQYF. CDR3 nucleotide sequence: TGTGCCAGTAGTATGGGACTATTTGAGACCCAGTACTTC.

The J gene is TRBJ1-1, the V gene TRBV18; 9 bases are a match to TRBD1. This CDR3 has 17 amino acids. The V segment lost 0 bases and the J segment 4 bases; nucleotides outside the gene matches: 9. Germline V lookup: CDR1 KGHSH, CDR2 LQKENI. This CDR3 is CASSPPTGQGIGTEAFF. CDR3 in DNA: TGTGCCAGCTCACCACCTACGGGACAGGGCATTGGCACTGAAGCTTTCTTT. The complete variable domain, with remaining parts taken from reference TRBV18 and TRBJ1-1, reads NAGVMQNPRHLVRRRGQEARLRCSPMKGHSHVYWYRQLPEEGLKFMVYLQKENIIDESGMPKERFSAEFPKEGPSILRIQQVVRGDSAAYFCASSPPTGQGIGTEAFFGQGTRLTVV.

The chain combines TRBV9 with TRBJ2-1, with TRBD1 identical over 9 bases. Looked up from germline, CDR1 is SGDLS and CDR2 is YYNGEE. This CDR3 spans 17 amino acids. Losses at the gene ends were 4 bases for V and 0 bases for J; bases not matched to a gene: 8. DNA for the CDR3: TGTGCCAGCAGCCTAGGGCTGGGACAGGGCTCCTACAATGAGCAGTTCTTC. Residues: CASSLGLGQGSYNEQFF. Full variable domain (missing parts from reference TRBV9 and TRBJ2-1): DSGVTQTPKHLITATGQRVTLRCSPRSGDLSVYWYQQSLDQGLQFLIQYYNGEERAKGNILERFSAQQFPDLHSELNLSSLELGDSALYFCASSLGLGQGSYNEQFFGPGTRLTVL.